The present T cell receptor (beta chain) was sequenced within a study of T cells of healthy individuals. With 7 bases clipped from V and 6 bases from J, the junction kept 10 bases outside the gene matches. The CDR3 sequence is 13 residues long. The germline V gene has CDR1 SQVTM and CDR2 ANQGSEA. This clonotype was counted a few times. MiXCR, applied by TCRdb to the 5' RACE reads, yields one record per CDR3 protein. Of 95,000 to 100,000 distinct CDR3 sequences in the sample, approximately 16% were seen once. The chain recombines TRBV29-1 with TRBJ1-2; TRBD1 aligns across 8 bases. This TCR was recovered from a human donor in good health. For the CDR3, the DNA is TGCAGCGCCCGCCGGGCAGGGGGCGATGGCTACACCTTC. It translates to CSARRAGGDGYTF.